These 30 T cell receptor beta chains originate from one sample sequenced in a study of blood T cells in healthy people across ages. With a J-beta primer mix and a sample-barcoded 5' primer, a second PCR ran 7 to 11 cycles. TCRdb analysed the 5' RACE reads with MiXCR anew, one entry per CDR3 protein. The sample shows over a million distinct CDR3 sequences, 35% to 45% of them seen only once. The sequencing input was blood. The source of these receptors is a woman between 18 and 29 years old in good health.

The sample holds a few counts of this clonotype. V is TRBV2 and J is TRBJ1-4; D unresolved. In germline, CDR1 is SNHLY, CDR2 FYNNEI. The CDR3 contains 13 residues. Trimming stripped 4 bases from V and 7 bases from J, with 10 bases between. CDR3 sequence reads: CASSAGDGEKLFF. The CDR3 DNA sequence: TGTGCCAGCAGTGCCGGGGATGGTGAAAAACTGTTTTTT.

The chain carries TRBV7-2 and TRBJ2-7; perhaps TRBD1 as D (6 bases). Looked up from germline, CDR1 is SGHTA and CDR2 is FQGNSA. V was shortened by 2 bases and J by 0 bases, with 11 bases between the two germline ends. This CDR3 has 15 amino acids. Here the CDR3 reads CASSLMFRGSYEQYF. CDR3 bases: TGTGCCAGCAGCTTAATGTTCAGGGGCTCCTACGAGCAGTACTTC.

This rearrangement joins TRBV6-5 to TRBJ2-3; D is possibly TRBD2 (5 bases). The CDR3 consists of 16 residues. Trimming removed 2 bases at V and 2 bases at J, with 14 bases between. Germline lookup yields CDR1 MNHEY and CDR2 SVGAGI. In nucleotides, the CDR3 is TGTGCCAGCAGTTACGTGGTCGCTAGCAACACAGATACGCAGTATTTT. Translation gives CASSYVVASNTDTQYF.

This chain joins TRBV12-3 or TRBV12-4 and TRBJ2-6; D perhaps matches TRBD2 (5 bases). Trimming removed 3 bases at V and 4 bases at J, with 13 bases between. CDR3 length equals 16 residues. The DNA of the CDR3 is TGTGCCAGCAGTTTCGGTCCGGGATCCGGGGCCAACGTCCTGACTTTC. Its translation is CASSFGPGSGANVLTF.

The chain employs TRBV9 and TRBJ2-3, with D perhaps matching TRBD1 or TRBD2 (5 bases each). The CDR3 covers 16 residues. Trimming pared 4 bases from V and 2 bases from J, leaving 17 bases between. Germline CDR1 is SGDLS and CDR2 is YYNGEE. The CDR3 DNA follows: TGTGCCAGCAGCCAAGGTGGGGGACCTTACACAGATACGCAGTATTTT. Translation gives CASSQGGGPYTDTQYF.

V is TRBV27 and J is TRBJ2-2; 9 bases match TRBD2. V trimming: 6 bases; J trimming: 3 bases; junction bases outside the gene matches: 8. Germline V lookup: CDR1 MNHEY, CDR2 SMNVEV (reference sequence). This CDR3 spans 16 amino acids. CDR3 DNA sequence: TGTGCCAGCAGCTCTGGGCTAGCGGGATACACCGGGGAGCTGTTTTTT. Protein product: CASSSGLAGYTGELFF.

The CDR3 spells CASSHTGTTYGYTF. CDR3 DNA sequence: TGCGCCAGCAGCCACACCGGGACAACCTATGGCTACACCTTC. V is TRBV4-1 and J is TRBJ1-2, with D possibly TRBD1 on 6 matching bases. Per germline, CDR1 MGHRA and CDR2 YSYEKL. The CDR3 runs to 14 residues. V lost 3 bases to trimming and J lost 4 bases, with 12 bases between them.

This sequence joins TRBV24-1 and TRBJ2-1; 8 bases are shared with TRBD1. V lost 2 bases and J lost 6; bases outside the gene matches: 2. The CDR3 length is 14 residues. Per the germline V gene, CDR1 is KGHDR and CDR2 is SFDVKD. The chain's CDR3 is CATSDYDRGNEQFF. Written as DNA, the CDR3 is TGTGCCACCAGTGATTACGACAGGGGCAATGAGCAGTTCTTC.

Comment on this clonotype: Germline is not matched at one junction end, which may reflect a read error. The chain carries TRBV7-2 and TRBJ2-3; 8 positions agree with TRBD1. In germline, CDR1 is SGHTA, CDR2 FQGNSA. The CDR3 consists of 16 residues. The CDR3 coding sequence is TGTGCCAGCAGCTTAGTTGGCAGGGGGCTCACAGATACGCGGTATTTT. Translated: CASSLVGRGLTDTRYF.

The chain combines TRBV6-5 with TRBJ2-1; TRBD2 matches 11 bases. V trimming: 1 base; J trimming: 7 bases; junction bases outside the gene matches: 3. CDR1 and CDR2 from the germline V gene are MNHEY and SVGAGI. The CDR3 is 15 residues long. Here the CDR3 reads CASSYYLAGGNEQFF. The CDR3 nucleotides are TGTGCCAGCAGTTACTATCTAGCGGGAGGTAATGAGCAGTTCTTC.

The chain joins TRBV6-2 or TRBV6-3 to TRBJ1-5; D is undetermined. The germline CDR1 and CDR2 sequences are MNHEY and SVGEGT. The CDR3 loop spans 15 amino acids. V was cut by 0 bases and J by 5 bases, with 11 bases left in between. The CDR3 DNA reads TGTGCCAGCAGTTACTCGAATTTGGGCCATCAGCCCCAGCATTTT. This codes for CASSYSNLGHQPQHF.

The chain has TRBV15 and TRBJ1-4; D is perhaps TRBD1 (5 bases). Germline V CDR1 and CDR2: LNHNV, YYDKDF (reference sequence). This CDR3 comprises 16 residues. V was clipped by 5 bases and J by 8 bases, with 21 bases between them. The chain's CDR3 is CATSGAGRVNSEKLFF. The CDR3 bases are TGTGCCACCAGCGGGGCAGGTCGGGTTAATTCAGAAAAACTGTTTTTT. Based on the CDR3 plus reference TRBV15 and TRBJ1-4, the full variable domain is DAMVIQNPRYQVTQFGKPVTLSCSQTLNHNVMYWYQQKSSQAPKLLFHYYDKDFNNEADTPDNFQSRRPNTSFCFLDIRSPGLGDTAMYLCATSGAGRVNSEKLFFGSGTQLSVL.

The V gene is TRBV29-1, the J gene TRBJ1-1; D is undetermined. Germline CDR1 reads SQVTM; CDR2 reads ANQGSEA. The CDR3 is 14 amino acids. Trimming took 6 bases from V and 4 from J, leaving 18 bases between them. The CDR3 loop reads CSVLLDVRVTEAFF. CDR3 bases: TGCAGCGTACTCCTGGACGTGAGGGTCACTGAAGCTTTCTTT.

The genes are TRBV7-9 and TRBJ1-6; D is unclear. The CDR3 is 13 residues long. The V end was cut by 1 base, the J end by 11 bases, with 9 bases between. Per the germline V gene, CDR1 is SEHNR and CDR2 is FQNEAQ (reference sequence). CDR3 region: CASSLVAATPLHF. The CDR3 DNA sequence: TGTGCCAGCAGCTTAGTGGCGGCTACACCCCTCCACTTT.

J is TRBJ2-1 and V is TRBV7-2; TRBD2 agrees at 9 bases. This CDR3 comprises 18 residues. The trim removed 0 bases at V and 11 bases at J, leaving 17 bases unmatched. Germline V gene lookup returns CDR1 SGHTA and CDR2 FQGNSA. DNA for the CDR3: TGTGCCAGCAGCTTAGCGGCAACCGGGACTAGCAGCCTAATAAAGCAGTTCTTC. This translates into CASSLAATGTSSLIKQFF.

V usage is TRBV29-1 and J usage is TRBJ2-2, with 10 bases aligning to TRBD2. Trimming removed 7 bases from V and 7 bases from J; junction bases left unmatched: 12. This CDR3 contains 15 residues. Germline-derived CDR1 and CDR2 are SQVTM and ANQGSEA. CDR3 region: CSAGGLAGVSGELFF. The CDR3 nucleotides are TGCAGCGCCGGAGGGCTAGCGGGAGTTAGCGGGGAGCTGTTTTTT.

This clonotype was seen only a few times. The chain joins TRBV2 to TRBJ2-1; TRBD1 might be the D (6 bases). V lost 7 bases to trimming and J lost 3 bases, with 13 bases between them. This CDR3 region has 14 residues. Germline CDR1 and CDR2: SNHLY and FYNNEI. The CDR3 loop is CASNIPGHYNEQFF. The DNA for the CDR3 is TGTGCCAGCAATATTCCGGGACACTACAATGAGCAGTTCTTC.

This sequence joins TRBV12-3 or TRBV12-4 and TRBJ2-1; perhaps TRBD1 as D (6 bases). This CDR3 is built from 15 residues. V lost 11 bases and J 1 base, leaving 18 bases between the germline ends. The CDR3 DNA is TGTGCCCAGCAAAGTTGGGACATATCCTACAATGAGCAGTTCTTC. Amino acid sequence: CAQQSWDISYNEQFF.

This clonotype was recorded a few times. V is TRBV29-1 and J is TRBJ2-7; 8 bases are shared with TRBD2. The CDR3 totals 13 residues. With 4 bases clipped from V and 2 bases from J, the junction kept 4 bases outside the gene matches. Looked up from germline, CDR1 is SQVTM and CDR2 is ANQGSEA. The CDR3 nucleotides read TGCAGCGTTGGGGGACTAGGAACCTACGAGCAGTACTTC. Translating it yields CSVGGLGTYEQYF.

The chain couples TRBV6-2 or TRBV6-3 to TRBJ1-2; unclear D gene. CDR1 and CDR2 (germline): MNHEY, SVGEGT. V was clipped by 1 base and J by 2 bases, with 2 bases between them. The CDR3 runs to 12 residues. DNA for the CDR3: TGTGCCAGCAGTTACTACAACTATGGCTACACCTTC. As protein: CASSYYNYGYTF.

This CDR3 is CATSDGGSGNQETQYF. Written as DNA, the CDR3 is TGTGCCACCAGTGATGGAGGGTCTGGGAACCAAGAGACCCAGTACTTC. The rearrangement uses TRBV24-1 and TRBJ2-5; possible D gene TRBD2, 6 bases. The CDR3 covers 16 residues. Germline CDR1 KGHDR, CDR2 SFDVKD. V lost 3 bases and J 0 bases, leaving 13 bases between the germline ends.

This clonotype came up a few times. This sequence joins TRBV9 and TRBJ2-1; 8 bases map to TRBD2. From germline, CDR1 is SGDLS and CDR2 YYNGEE. CDR3 length: 15 amino acids. Trimming at V came to 0 bases and at J to 8 bases, leaving 7 bases not matched to a gene. The CDR3, as DNA: TGTGCCAGCAGCGTAGACGGCGGGAGGATAGATGAGCAGTTCTTC. Encoded protein: CASSVDGGRIDEQFF.

This clonotype was detected only a few times. A read error may be the cause here, since a much bigger clone is one base away. The chain combines TRBV12-3 or TRBV12-4 with TRBJ2-5; D ambiguous. The better agreement between TRBJ2-7 and the DNA end casts doubt on the J call. The CDR3 extends over 12 amino acids. CDR3 nucleotide sequence: TGTGCCAGCAGTTTTCTCCTTTACGAGCAGTACTTC. It codes for CASSFLLYEQYF.

This clonotype was detected only a few times. The V call is TRBV7-8, the J call TRBJ1-1; 8 bases are shared with TRBD1. CDR1 is SGHVS, CDR2 FQNEAQ, per germline. The CDR3 totals 17 residues. V lost 2 bases to trimming and J lost 1 base; unmatched junction nucleotides: 9. DNA for the CDR3: TGTGCCAGCAGCTTATTCAGGGGGCTTAGGACGAACACTGAAGCTTTCTTT. Translated, it gives CASSLFRGLRTNTEAFF.

The CDR3 DNA follows: TGTGCCAGCAGTCCAATCACCCCAGGGAGCTCCTACGAGCAGTACTTC. Translated: CASSPITPGSSYEQYF. The chain uses TRBV6-2 or TRBV6-3 and TRBJ2-7; the D gene could be TRBD1 or TRBD2 (5 bases each). V lost 5 bases to trimming and J lost 0 bases, with 17 bases between them. The CDR3 runs 16 residues. Germline loops: CDR1 MNHEY, CDR2 SVGEGT.

V and J are TRBV6-5 and TRBJ2-5; D is perhaps TRBD1 (6 bases). The J call may be in error: the DNA end matches TRBJ2-7 better. There are 15 residues in the CDR3. Germline V gene lookup returns CDR1 MNHEY and CDR2 SVGAGI. Here the CDR3 DNA reads TGTGCCAGCATCAAACGGCTGGACAGAACCTACGAGCAGTACTTC. Its protein product is CASIKRLDRTYEQYF.

The sample holds many counts of this clonotype. The chain combines TRBV6-1 with TRBJ2-7, with a tentative D call TRBD2 (5 bases). This CDR3 spans 14 amino acids. V lost 6 bases and J lost 5, with 17 bases in between. The germline gives CDR1 MNHNS, CDR2 SASEGT. The CDR3: CASSLPGIWDEQYF. CDR3 DNA: TGTGCCAGCAGCCTGCCGGGGATTTGGGACGAGCAGTACTTC.

CDR3 sequence reads: CASSWPGQGETEAFF. CDR3 nucleotide sequence: TGTGCCAGCAGCTGGCCGGGACAGGGTGAAACTGAAGCTTTCTTT. The J gene is TRBJ1-1, the V gene TRBV5-5, with 9 bases that match TRBD1. Per germline, CDR1 SGHKS and CDR2 YYEKEE (reference sequence). V shed 3 bases, J shed 5 bases, and the junction held 8 bases outside the gene matches. The CDR3 loop spans 15 amino acids.

The chain links TRBV6-5 to TRBJ2-2; TRBD2 aligns across 7 bases. Germline V gene data show CDR1 as MNHEY and CDR2 as SVGAGI. The V and J ends lost 5 bases and 7 bases, in that order; junction bases with no gene match: 10. The length of the CDR3 is 15 residues. The CDR3: CASSPFELAGGELFF. In nucleotides, the CDR3 is TGTGCCAGCAGTCCCTTCGAATTAGCGGGCGGGGAGCTGTTTTTT.

This rearrangement joins TRBV7-8 to TRBJ2-3, with 7 bases identical to TRBD2. V dropped 5 bases and J dropped 2; count of bases not matched to a gene: 10. Germline V CDR1 and CDR2: SGHVS, FQNEAQ. The CDR3 loop spans 16 amino acids. This CDR3 is CASSVRPGLSTDTQYF. In DNA form, the CDR3 reads TGTGCCAGCAGCGTCCGCCCGGGACTATCCACAGATACGCAGTATTTT.